Here is one TCR beta chain with its context. The antigen remains unidentified. The CDR3 is 17 amino acids. V shed 1 base and J shed 0 bases, with 10 bases lying between them. This specimen belongs to a study of beta chain features in type 1 diabetes. Study outcomes and limitations: Type 1 diabetes patients had moderately but significantly shorter TCRB CDR3s in all four CD4+ subsets.

A sort by CD45RO/CCR7/CD25/CD127/CD95/CD27 yielded CD4+ naive, central memory, regulatory and stem cell-like memory cells. The purity of all sorted populations exceeded 95%. The whole isolated RNA underwent reverse transcription, so sequencing captured expressed TCRB transcripts. TCRdb's copy holds only in-frame clones and misses some; the assay was immunoSEQ multiplex PCR. The top ten hold approximately 0.11% of the sample, which has around 690,000 clones, around an eighth seen once. This clonotype was sampled from a man younger than 40 with type 1 diabetes. V gene TRBV23-1 combines with J gene TRBJ1-6; D call uncertain. TRBV23-1 is an open reading frame whose function is uncertain. The sequenced sample was naive CD4+ T cells from blood. The CDR3 loop reads CASSQYTESSYNSPLHF. The CDR3 DNA reads TGCGCCAGCAGTCAATATACGGAGAGCTCCTATAATTCACCCCTCCACTTT.